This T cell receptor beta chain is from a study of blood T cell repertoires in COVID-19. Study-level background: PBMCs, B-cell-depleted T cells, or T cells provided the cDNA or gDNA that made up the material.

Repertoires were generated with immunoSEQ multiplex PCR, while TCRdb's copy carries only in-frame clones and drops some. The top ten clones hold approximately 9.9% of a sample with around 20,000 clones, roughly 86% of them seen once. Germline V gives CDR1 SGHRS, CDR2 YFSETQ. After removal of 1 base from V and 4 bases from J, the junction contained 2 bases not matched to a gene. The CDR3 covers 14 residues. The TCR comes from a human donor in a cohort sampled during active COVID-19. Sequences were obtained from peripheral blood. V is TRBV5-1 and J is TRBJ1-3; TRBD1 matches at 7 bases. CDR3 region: CASSLRGQGNTIYF. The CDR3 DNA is TGCGCCAGCAGCTTGAGGGGGCAAGGAAACACCATATATTTT.